The 2 T cell receptor beta chains presented below share a single source sample, sequenced in a study of blood T cell repertoires in COVID-19. TCRdb's copy holds only in-frame clones and misses some; the assay was immunoSEQ multiplex PCR. The sample has tens of thousands of clones; roughly 76% are singletons. The sample consisted of peripheral blood. These receptors were obtained from an elderly woman with active or convalescent COVID-19.

The gene calls are TRBV28 and TRBJ2-1; 8 bases are shared with TRBD2. CDR3 length: 16 residues. Looked up from germline, CDR1 is MDHEN and CDR2 is SYDVKM. After removal of 3 bases from V and 2 bases from J, the junction contained 6 bases not matched to a gene. CDR3 region: CASSLALAGTYNEQFF. The CDR3, as DNA: TGTGCCAGCAGTTTGGCTCTAGCGGGTACCTACAATGAGCAGTTCTTC.

This clone was seen more than once but under ten times. The rearrangement links TRBV4-3 to TRBJ2-3; 8 bases map to TRBD2. Germline V gene data show CDR1 as LGHNA and CDR2 as YSLEER. V shed 0 bases and J 4 bases; nucleotides not matched to a gene: 6. The CDR3 loop spans 16 amino acids. The CDR3 here is CASSQDWRGAADTQYF. CDR3 coding DNA: TGCGCCAGCAGCCAAGATTGGCGGGGGGCCGCAGATACGCAGTATTTT.